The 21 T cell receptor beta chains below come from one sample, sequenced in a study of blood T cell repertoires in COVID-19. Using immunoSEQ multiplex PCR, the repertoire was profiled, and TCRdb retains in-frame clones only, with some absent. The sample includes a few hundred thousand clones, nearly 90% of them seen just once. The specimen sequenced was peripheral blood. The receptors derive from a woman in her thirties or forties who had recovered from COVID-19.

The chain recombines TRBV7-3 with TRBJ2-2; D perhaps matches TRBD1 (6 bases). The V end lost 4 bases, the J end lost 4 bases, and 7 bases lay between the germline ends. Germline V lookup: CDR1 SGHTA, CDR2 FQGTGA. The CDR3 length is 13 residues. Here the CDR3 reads CASSSRGTGELFF. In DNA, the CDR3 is TGTGCCAGCAGCTCCAGGGGCACCGGGGAGCTGTTTTTT.

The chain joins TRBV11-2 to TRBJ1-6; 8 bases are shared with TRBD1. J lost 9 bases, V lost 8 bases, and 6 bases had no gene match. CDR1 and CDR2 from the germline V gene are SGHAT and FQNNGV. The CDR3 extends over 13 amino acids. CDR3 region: CASSDREVSPLHF. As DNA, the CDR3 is TGTGCCAGCTCGGACAGGGAGGTTTCACCCCTCCACTTT.

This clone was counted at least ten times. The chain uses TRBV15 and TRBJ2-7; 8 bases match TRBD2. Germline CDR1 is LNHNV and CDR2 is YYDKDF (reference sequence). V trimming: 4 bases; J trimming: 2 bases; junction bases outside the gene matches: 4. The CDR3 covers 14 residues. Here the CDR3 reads CATSTRGGTYEQYF. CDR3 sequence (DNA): TGTGCCACCAGCACACGGGGGGGGACCTACGAGCAGTACTTC.

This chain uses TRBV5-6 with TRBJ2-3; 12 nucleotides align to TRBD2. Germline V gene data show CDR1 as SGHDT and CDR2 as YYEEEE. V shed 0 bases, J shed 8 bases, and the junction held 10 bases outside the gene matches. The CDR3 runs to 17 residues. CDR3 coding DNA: TGTGCCAGCAGCTTGGGACTCCGACTAGCGGGAGAGGGTACGCAGTATTTT. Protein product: CASSLGLRLAGEGTQYF.

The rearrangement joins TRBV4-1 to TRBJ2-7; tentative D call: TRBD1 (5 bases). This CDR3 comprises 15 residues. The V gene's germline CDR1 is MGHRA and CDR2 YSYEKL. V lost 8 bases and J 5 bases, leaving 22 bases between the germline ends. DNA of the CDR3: TGCGCCAGCGCGCTGTATTTCCAACAGGATAACGAGCAGTACTTC. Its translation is CASALYFQQDNEQYF.

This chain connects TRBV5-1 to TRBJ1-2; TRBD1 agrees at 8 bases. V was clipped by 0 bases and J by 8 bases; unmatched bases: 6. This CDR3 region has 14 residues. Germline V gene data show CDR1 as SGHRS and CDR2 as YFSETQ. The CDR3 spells CASSLDGQGYGYTF. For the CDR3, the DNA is TGCGCCAGCAGCTTGGATGGACAGGGATACGGCTACACCTTC.

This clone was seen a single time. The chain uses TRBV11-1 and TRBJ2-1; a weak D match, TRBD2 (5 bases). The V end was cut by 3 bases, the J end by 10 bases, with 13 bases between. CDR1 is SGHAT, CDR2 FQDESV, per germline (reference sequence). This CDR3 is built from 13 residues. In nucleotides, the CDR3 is TGTGCCAGCAGCTTCGACCGGGGTGGGGAGCAGTTCTTC. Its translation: CASSFDRGGEQFF.

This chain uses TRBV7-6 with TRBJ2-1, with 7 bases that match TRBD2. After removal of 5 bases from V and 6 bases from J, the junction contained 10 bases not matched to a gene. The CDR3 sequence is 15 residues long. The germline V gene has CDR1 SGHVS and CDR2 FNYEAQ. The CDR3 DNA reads TGTGCCAGCAGCGGTCAGACTAGCCACCCCAATGAGCAGTTCTTC. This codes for CASSGQTSHPNEQFF. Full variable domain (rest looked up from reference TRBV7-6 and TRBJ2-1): GAGVSQSPRYKVTKRGQDVALRCDPISGHVSLYWYRQALGQGPEFLTYFNYEAQQDKSGLPNDRFSAERPEGSISTLTIQRTEQRDSAMYRCASSGQTSHPNEQFFGPGTRLTVL.

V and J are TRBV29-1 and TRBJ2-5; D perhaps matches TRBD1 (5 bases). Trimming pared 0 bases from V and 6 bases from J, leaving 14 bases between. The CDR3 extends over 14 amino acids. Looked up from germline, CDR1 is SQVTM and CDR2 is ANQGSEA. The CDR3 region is CSVEEGALDKTQYF. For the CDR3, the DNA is TGCAGCGTTGAAGAAGGAGCGTTGGACAAGACCCAGTACTTC.

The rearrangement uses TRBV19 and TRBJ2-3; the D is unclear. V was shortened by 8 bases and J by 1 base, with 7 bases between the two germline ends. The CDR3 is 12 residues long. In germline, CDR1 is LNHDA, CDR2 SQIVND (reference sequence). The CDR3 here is CASSQGTDTQYF. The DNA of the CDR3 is TGTGCCAGTTCTCAGGGCACAGATACGCAGTATTTT.

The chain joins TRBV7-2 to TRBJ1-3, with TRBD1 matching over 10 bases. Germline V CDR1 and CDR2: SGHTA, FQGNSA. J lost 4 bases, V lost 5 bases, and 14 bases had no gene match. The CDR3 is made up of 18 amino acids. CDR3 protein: CASSMEPGTGESGNTIYF. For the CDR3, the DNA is TGTGCCAGCAGCATGGAACCTGGGACAGGGGAATCGGGAAACACCATATATTTT.

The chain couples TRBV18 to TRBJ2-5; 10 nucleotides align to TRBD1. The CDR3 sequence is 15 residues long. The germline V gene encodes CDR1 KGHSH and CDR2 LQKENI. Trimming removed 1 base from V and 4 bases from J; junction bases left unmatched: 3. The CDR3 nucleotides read TGTGCCAGCTCACCACGGACAGGGGGAGGAGAGACCCAGTACTTC. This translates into CASSPRTGGGETQYF.

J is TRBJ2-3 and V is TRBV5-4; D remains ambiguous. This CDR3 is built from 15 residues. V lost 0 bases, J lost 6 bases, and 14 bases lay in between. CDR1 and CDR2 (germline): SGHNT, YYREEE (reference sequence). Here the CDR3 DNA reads TGTGCCAGCAGCTTGGGAGCGATAAACACGGATACGCAGTATTTT. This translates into CASSLGAINTDTQYF.

This chain's CDR3 is CASSPGGVGGYTF. In nucleotides, the CDR3 is TGTGCCAGCTCACCCGGCGGGGTCGGTGGCTACACCTTC. The V and J genes are TRBV18 and TRBJ1-2; D remains ambiguous. Trimming removed 3 bases from V and 7 bases from J, with 12 bases in between. The CDR3 runs to 13 residues. Germline V gives CDR1 KGHSH, CDR2 LQKENI.

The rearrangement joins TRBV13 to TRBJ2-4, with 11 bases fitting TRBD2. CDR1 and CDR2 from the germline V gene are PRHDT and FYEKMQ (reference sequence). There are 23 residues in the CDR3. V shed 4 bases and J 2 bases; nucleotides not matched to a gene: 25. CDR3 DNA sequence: TGTGCCAGCAGCTCAAACACACCCGGGGGACTAGCGGAAAATATCATCACCAAAAACATTCAGTACTTC. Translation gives CASSSNTPGGLAENIITKNIQYF.

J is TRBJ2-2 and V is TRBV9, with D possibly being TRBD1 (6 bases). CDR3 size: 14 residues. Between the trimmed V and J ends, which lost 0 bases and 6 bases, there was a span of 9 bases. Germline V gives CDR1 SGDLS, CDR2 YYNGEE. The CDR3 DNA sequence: TGTGCCAGCAGCGTAGATTCAGGGGCCGGGGAGCTGTTTTTT. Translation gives CASSVDSGAGELFF.

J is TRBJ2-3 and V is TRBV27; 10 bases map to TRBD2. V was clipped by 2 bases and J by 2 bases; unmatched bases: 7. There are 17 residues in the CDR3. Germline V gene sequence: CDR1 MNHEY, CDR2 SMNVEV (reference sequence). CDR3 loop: CASSLLAGAGITDTQYF. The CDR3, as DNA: TGTGCCAGCAGTTTACTAGCGGGGGCCGGAATCACAGATACGCAGTATTTT.

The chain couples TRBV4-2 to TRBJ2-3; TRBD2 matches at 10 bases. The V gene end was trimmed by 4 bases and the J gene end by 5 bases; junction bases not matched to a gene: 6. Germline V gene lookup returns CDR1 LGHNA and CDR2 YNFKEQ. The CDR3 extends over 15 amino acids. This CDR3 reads CASSPSGGAVDTQYF. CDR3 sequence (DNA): TGTGCCAGCAGCCCCAGCGGGGGGGCCGTAGATACGCAGTATTTT.

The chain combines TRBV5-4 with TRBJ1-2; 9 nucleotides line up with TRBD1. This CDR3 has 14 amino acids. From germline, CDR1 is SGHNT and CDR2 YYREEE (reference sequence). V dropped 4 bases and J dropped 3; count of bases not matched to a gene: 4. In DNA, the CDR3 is TGTGCCAGCAGCCCAGACAGGGGGGACTATGGCTACACCTTC. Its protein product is CASSPDRGDYGYTF.

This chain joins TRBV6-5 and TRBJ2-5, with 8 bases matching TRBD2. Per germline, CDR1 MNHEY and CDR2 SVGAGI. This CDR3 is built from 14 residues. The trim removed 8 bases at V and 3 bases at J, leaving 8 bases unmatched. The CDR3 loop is CASPMSGGEETQYF. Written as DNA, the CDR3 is TGTGCCAGCCCCATGAGCGGGGGCGAAGAGACCCAGTACTTC.

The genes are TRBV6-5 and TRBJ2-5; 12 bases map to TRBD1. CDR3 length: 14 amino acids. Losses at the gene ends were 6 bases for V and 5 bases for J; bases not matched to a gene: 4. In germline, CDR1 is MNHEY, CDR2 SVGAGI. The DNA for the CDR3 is TGTGCCAGCAGGGGGACAGGGGGCCTGGAGACCCAGTACTTC. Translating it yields CASRGTGGLETQYF.